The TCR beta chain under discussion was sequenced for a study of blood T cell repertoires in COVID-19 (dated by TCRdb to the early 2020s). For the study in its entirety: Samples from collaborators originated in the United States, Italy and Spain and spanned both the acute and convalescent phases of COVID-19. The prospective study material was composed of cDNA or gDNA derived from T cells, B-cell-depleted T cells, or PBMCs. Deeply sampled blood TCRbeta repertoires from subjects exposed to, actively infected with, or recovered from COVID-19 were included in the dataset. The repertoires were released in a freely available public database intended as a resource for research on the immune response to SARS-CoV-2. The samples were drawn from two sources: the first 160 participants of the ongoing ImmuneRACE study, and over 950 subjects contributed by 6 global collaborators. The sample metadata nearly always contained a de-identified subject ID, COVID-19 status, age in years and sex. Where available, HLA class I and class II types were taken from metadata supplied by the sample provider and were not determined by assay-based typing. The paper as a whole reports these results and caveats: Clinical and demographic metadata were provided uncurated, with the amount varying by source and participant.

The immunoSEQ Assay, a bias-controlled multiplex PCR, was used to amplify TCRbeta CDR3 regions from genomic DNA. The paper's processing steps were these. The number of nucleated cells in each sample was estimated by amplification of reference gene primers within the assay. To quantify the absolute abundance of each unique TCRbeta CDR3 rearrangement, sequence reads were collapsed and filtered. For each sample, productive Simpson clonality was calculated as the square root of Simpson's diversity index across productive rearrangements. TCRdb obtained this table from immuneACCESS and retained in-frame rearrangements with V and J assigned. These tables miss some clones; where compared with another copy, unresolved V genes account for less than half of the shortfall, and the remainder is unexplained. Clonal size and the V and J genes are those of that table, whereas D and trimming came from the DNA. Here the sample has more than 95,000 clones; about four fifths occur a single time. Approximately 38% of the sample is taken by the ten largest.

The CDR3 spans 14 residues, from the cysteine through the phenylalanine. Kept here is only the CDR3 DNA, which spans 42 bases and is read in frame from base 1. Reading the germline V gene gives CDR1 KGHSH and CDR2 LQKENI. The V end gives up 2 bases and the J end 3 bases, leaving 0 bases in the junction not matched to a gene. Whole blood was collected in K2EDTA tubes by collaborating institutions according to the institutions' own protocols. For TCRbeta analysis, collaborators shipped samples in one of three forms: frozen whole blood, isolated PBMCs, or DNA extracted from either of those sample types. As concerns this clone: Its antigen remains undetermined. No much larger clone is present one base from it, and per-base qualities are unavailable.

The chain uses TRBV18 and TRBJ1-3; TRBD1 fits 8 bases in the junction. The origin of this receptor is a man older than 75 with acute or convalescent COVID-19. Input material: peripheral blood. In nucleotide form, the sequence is TGTGCCAGCTCACCAGACAGGGGTGGAAACACCATATATTTT. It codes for CASSPDRGGNTIYF.